The following is a T cell receptor beta chain sequence with its context. This sample is drawn from a study of control samples from healthy donors and cancer patients. The CDR3 has 14 amino acids. V lost 0 bases, J lost 1 base, and 0 bases stayed unmatched. CDR1 SGHRS and CDR2 YFSETQ come from the germline V gene. Repertoires were generated with immunoSEQ multiplex PCR, while TCRdb's copy carries only in-frame clones and drops some. The sample has around 130,000 clones, 75% to 95% seen once. The source of this sequence is a man between 18 and 35 years old in good health. The sample consisted of blood. The chain combines TRBV5-1 with TRBJ2-5, with 7 bases aligning to TRBD1. CDR3 sequence reads: CASSLGDSQETQYF. The CDR3 DNA reads as TGCGCCAGCAGCTTGGGGGACAGCCAAGAGACCCAGTACTTC.